Detailed here is one T cell receptor beta chain. This clonotype was picked up many times. Its target antigen remains unknown. Per-nucleotide qualities are absent, and no much larger clonotype sits a single base away. Receptors were amplified or captured by 5' RACE. The sequencer was an Illumina HiSeq 2500. A second about 7 to 12 cycle PCR used a sample-barcoded 5' primer and a J-beta primer mix. A template-switch 5' adaptor carrying 12 random nucleotides introduced a unique molecular identifier onto each TCR beta cDNA molecule. At least 2.5 million CDR3-containing paired-end reads were obtained from each sample. The Mint cDNA synthesis kit, primed by a TRBC-specific oligonucleotide, was used to synthesize first-strand cDNA from all RNA. Following uracil-DNA glycosylase treatment, a first 18-cycle PCR with universal primers M1SS and BC2_uni_R was performed on all cDNA. Per the source publication's procedure: Normalization of each sample was performed by random selection of 1 million high-quality reads, each carrying a distinct molecular identifier. Reads sharing molecular identifiers were discarded rather than binned into consensus sequences. MiTCR, run with a Q25 quality threshold and the strictest error-elimination algorithm, handled CDR3 identification, clonotype clustering and error correction. A nonparametric unseen species model with Euler transformation was used to estimate lower-bound total TCR beta diversity. The raw public reads went through TCRdb reprocessing: fastp at Q25, MiXCR clone calling, in-frame beta chains kept. Duplicate CDR3 protein sequences are folded into a single record with the most common DNA and genes. TCRdb's processing, not the authors' own work, is the source of the V and J calls. This sample has about 650,000 distinct CDR3 sequences in its table, and 32% of those were observed once. The top ten clonotypes cover approximately 15% of the sample.

V sheds 4 bases and J sheds 0 bases, leaving 15 bases between their ends. Looking up the germline V gene yields CDR1 MGHDK and CDR2 SYGVNS. The CDR3 numbers 16 residues from cysteine through phenylalanine. CDR3 DNA is the only sequence kept; it has 48 bases, read in frame from the first base. Systemically healthy Caucasian individuals from Russia, over 30 in total and aged about 6 to 95 years, were included as donors. About 10 milliliters of peripheral blood were drawn from each donor into EDTA-treated Vacutainer tubes. Ficoll-Paque density-gradient centrifugation was used to isolate PBMCs, with at least 6 million obtained per sample. Trizol reagent was used to extract total RNA from PBMCs, with at least 6 micrograms per sample. Naive CD45RAhigh/CD27high T cell percentages were measured by flow cytometry on a PBMC aliquot from every donor. The record originates from a study of blood T cells in healthy people across ages (dated by TCRdb to about 2015). General notes on the study: In model experiments, template switching captured about one uniquely barcoded TCR beta cDNA molecule for every two T cells. To avoid experimental bias, donors of different ages were randomly spread across the sequencing lanes. For two donors (one aged 18 to 30 and one aged 80 or older), the study analyzed two additional independent replicas of 1 million unique cDNA reads from the same blood draw. Age-related changes in TCR beta repertoire diversity were measured in the study by deep sequencing normalized with unique cDNA molecular identifiers. The donors were divided into four age groups: young (average around 17 years), middle-aged (around 37), aged (about 62) and long-lived (82).

The paper as a whole reports these results and caveats: A strong correlation was found between observed TCR beta diversity and the percentage of naive T cells measured by flow cytometry. Compared with the aged group, more naive CD4+ T cells, fewer expanded clones and increased TCR diversity were shown by the long-lived group, suggesting age selection. As age increased, observed TCR beta diversity per million T cells dropped in a roughly linear way, and a significant reduction was already evident by age 40. Estimates of total diversity from one million sequenced T cells were regarded as lower bounds and underestimates. Because the CMV infection status of the donors was unknown, age-related changes in expanded clonotypes may potentially have been confounded. Because profiling used bulk unsorted PBMCs, naive and antigen-experienced compartments could not be compared conclusively.

The chain is encoded by TRBV25-1 joined to TRBJ1-1; the D gene remains uncertain. Sequencing input: blood. This sequence was found in a woman aged 80 or over in good health. Donor details come from another sample of the same person, matched by shared clones. The nucleotide sequence is given as TGTGCCAGCAGTGGTAAAACGGGAGGGATGAACACTGAAGCTTTCTTT. This gives the protein CASSGKTGGMNTEAFF.